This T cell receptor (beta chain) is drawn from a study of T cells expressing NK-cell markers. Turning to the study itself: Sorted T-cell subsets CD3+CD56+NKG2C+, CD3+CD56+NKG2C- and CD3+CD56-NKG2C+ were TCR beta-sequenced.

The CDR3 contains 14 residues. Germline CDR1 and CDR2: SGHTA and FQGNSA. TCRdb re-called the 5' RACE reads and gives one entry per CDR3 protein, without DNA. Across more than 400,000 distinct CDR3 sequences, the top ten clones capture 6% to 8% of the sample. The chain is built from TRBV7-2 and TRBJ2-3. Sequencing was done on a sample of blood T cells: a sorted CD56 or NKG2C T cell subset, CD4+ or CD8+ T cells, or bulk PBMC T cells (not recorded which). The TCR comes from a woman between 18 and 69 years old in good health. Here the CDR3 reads CASSLMLSTDTQYF.